Below, one TCR beta chain is given with its context. A junction boundary mismatches the germline segment, possibly from a read error. RNA transcripts yielded amplified TCR beta CDR3 regions. HTBI-primed first-round RT-PCR preceded second-round multiplex PCR. TCRdb called the multiplex PCR reads again in MiXCR, with one record for every CDR3 protein. The sample lists around 1.1 million distinct CDR3 sequences, about two fifths seen once, with more than 9.5% in the top ten. These data belong to a study of Graves' ophthalmopathy and Graves' hyperthyroidism. Overall study context: In this cohort's terms, stable hyperthyroidism meant no ophthalmopathy by 18 months of follow-up.

Sequencing was done on a sample of peripheral blood or thyroid tissue (not recorded which). This clonotype originated in an adult man with Graves' hyperthyroidism.

CDR3 nucleotides: TGTGCCAGCAGCTTAGGCGTAAATCAGCCCCAGCGTTTT. It is translated as CASSLGVNQPQRF. The chain is built from TRBV7-8 and TRBJ1-5; D remains unclear. The germline V gene encodes CDR1 SGHVS and CDR2 FQNEAQ. The CDR3 has 13 amino acids.